This is a list of T cell receptor beta chains from one sample in a study of T cell responses to AZD1222 COVID-19 vaccine. Sequencing used immunoSEQ multiplex PCR; TCRdb keeps in-frame clones, though not all of them. Of approximately 94,000 clones listed, more than 70% are singletons. The sequenced sample was peripheral blood, obtained on day 0 of MenACWY control vaccination. All receptors derive from an adult in good health. The CDR3 runs from the conserved cysteine through the conserved F or W. D genes are given only for firm matches. Clone size is stated in some rows and not others, as once, few, many or a class when expanded.

>TRBV5-1|-|TRBJ2-1|TRBD1
TGCGCCAGCAACCGGGACAGGGGCAACAATGAGCAGTTCTTC
CASNRDRGNNEQFF
>TRBV28|-|TRBJ1-4|-
TGTGCCAGCAGTTTGGGGGGGGCAGCCGGTGGGAGAAAACTGTTTTTT
CASSLGGAAGGRKLFF
>TRBV5-1|-|TRBJ2-7|TRBD2
TGCGCCAGCAGAAGACTAGCGGAAAGCTCCTACGAGCAGTACTTC
CASRRLAESSYEQYF
>TRBV5-1|-|TRBJ2-6|-
TGCGCCAGCAGCATCCGGTCGAGGGGTGACTCTGGGGCCAACGTCCTGACTTTC
CASSIRSRGDSGANVLTF
>TRBV5-4|-|TRBJ2-6|-
TGTGCCAGCAGCCGGGTGACAGTCAGCTCTGGGGCCAACGTCCTGACTTTC
CASSRVTVSSGANVLTF
>TRBV12-5|-|TRBJ2-5|TRBD1
TGTGCTAGTGGCACTGGACAGGGAGAGACCCAGTACTTC
CASGTGQGETQYF
>TRBV7-9|few|TRBJ1-1|-
TGTGCCAGCAGCCCCACGGTGGAGGGAGGGGGGACTGAAGCTTTCTTT
CASSPTVEGGGTEAFF
>TRBV5-1|-|TRBJ2-2|-
TGCGCCAGCACACCTCAACCGGGACAGAACACCGGGGAGCTGTTTTTT
CASTPQPGQNTGELFF
>TRBV7-9|-|TRBJ1-6|-
TGTGCCAGCAGCTTATCAGTCCTGTTCTCCCACAATTCACCCCTCCACTTT
CASSLSVLFSHNSPLHF
>TRBV7-8|-|TRBJ1-5|-
TGTGCCAGCAGCCAGTCCGACAGTAGCAATCAGCCCCAGCATTTT
CASSQSDSSNQPQHF
>TRBV7-6|-|TRBJ2-5|-
TGTGCCAGCAGCTTAGCGCCGGGAATTGGGGGGACCCAGTACTTC
CASSLAPGIGGTQYF
>TRBV10-3|-|TRBJ1-5|TRBD1
TGTGCCATCAGCCCCACAGGGGAGGCGGGACAGCCCCAGCATTTT
CAISPTGEAGQPQHF
>TRBV28|-|TRBJ2-7|-
TGTGCCAGCAGTTTATTTACAGGGACGATATACGAGCAGTACTTC
CASSLFTGTIYEQYF
>TRBV27|once|TRBJ1-4|-
TGTGCCAGCAGAGGGAGCCCTAATGAAAAACTGTTTTTT
CASRGSPNEKLFF
>TRBV5-5|-|TRBJ1-4|-
TGTGCCAGCAGCTTTTCTTCAGGTGGCTTGATGTTTTTT
CASSFSSGGLMFF
>TRBV6-5|-|TRBJ1-5|TRBD1
TGTGCCAGCAGGCCCCGGGACAGTAATCAGCCCCAGCATTTT
CASRPRDSNQPQHF
>TRBV11-3|-|TRBJ2-3|-
TGTGCCAGCAGCTTAACATCTAGCACAGATACGCAGTATTTT
CASSLTSSTDTQYF
>TRBV6-2/TRBV6-3|once|TRBJ1-5|-
TGTGCCAGCAGTTCTGGTGCCTTTAGCAATCAGCCCCAGCATTTT
CASSSGAFSNQPQHF
>TRBV5-1|-|TRBJ1-5|-
TGCGCCAGCAGCTTCGGACGGAGCGGTCGGCCCCAGCATTTT
CASSFGRSGRPQHF
>TRBV28|-|TRBJ1-2|-
TGTGCCAGCAGGGATAACAGGTCCGATGGCTACACCTTC
CASRDNRSDGYTF
>TRBV11-2|-|TRBJ2-2|-
TGTGCCAGCAGCTCAGCCGGGGCATACGTGGCCGGGGAGCTGTTTTTT
CASSSAGAYVAGELFF
>TRBV6-6|-|TRBJ2-7|-
TGTGCCAGCTGGGAGGGGGGGGCCTTATACGAGCAGTACTTC
CASWEGGALYEQYF
>TRBV19|-|TRBJ2-1|TRBD2
TGTGCCAGTAGTAGGACTAGCGGGAACGGGAATGAGCAGTTCTTC
CASSRTSGNGNEQFF
>TRBV30|-|TRBJ2-4|TRBD1
TGTGCCTGGAGCGGCAACAGGGGTATGAGCATTCAGTACTTC
CAWSGNRGMSIQYF
>TRBV5-1|-|TRBJ1-6|TRBD1
TGCGCCAGCAGCAGGGACAGTGCGAGCTCCTATAATTCACCCCTCCACTTT
CASSRDSASSYNSPLHF
>TRBV28|-|TRBJ1-5|-
TGTGCCAGCAGTTGGGCGTCTCAGCCCCAGCATTTT
CASSWASQPQHF
>TRBV6-5|-|TRBJ1-1|TRBD1
TGTGCCAGCAGACTCTCCGGGACAGGGGCCGAAGCTTTCTTT
CASRLSGTGAEAFF
>TRBV7-2|once|TRBJ2-5|-
TGTGCCAGCAGCGGCCGGGACGCCAAAGAAACCCAGTACTTC
CASSGRDAKETQYF
>TRBV7-9|-|TRBJ1-3|-
TGTGCCAGCAGCGCCCTTGAGGCAGGGCGGGAATCAGGAAACACCATATATTTT
CASSALEAGRESGNTIYF
>TRBV29-1|-|TRBJ1-2|-
TGCAGCGCCTCAGGGACATGGAGGGCCAACTATGGCTACACCTTC
CSASGTWRANYGYTF
>TRBV5-1|-|TRBJ2-1|TRBD2
TGCGCCAGCAGCTTGGGCTTAGCGGGGGGCCTCGATGAGCAGTTCTTC
CASSLGLAGGLDEQFF
>TRBV19|-|TRBJ2-3|-
TGTGCCAGTACCGATACCGGGGTTAGCACAGATACGCAGTATTTT
CASTDTGVSTDTQYF
>TRBV27|once|TRBJ1-5|-
TGTGCCAGCAGTTTATACGCCGGAAATCTCAATCAGCCCCAGCATTTT
CASSLYAGNLNQPQHF
>TRBV6-5|-|TRBJ2-7|-
TGTGCCAGCAGCCTAATAACAGGGAACTCCTACGAGCAGTACTTC
CASSLITGNSYEQYF
>TRBV13|-|TRBJ2-5|-
TGTGCCAGCAGCTCGGGACTCCGTGGGGAGACCCAGTACTTC
CASSSGLRGETQYF
>TRBV5-4|once|TRBJ2-7|-
TGTGCCAGCAGCCGTTTACAGGGATCTGAGGTCGAGCAGTACTTC
CASSRLQGSEVEQYF
>TRBV6-6|once|TRBJ1-5|-
TGTGCCAGCACAATGGAGGGTTTAATGCCCCAGCATTTT
CASTMEGLMPQHF
>TRBV5-6|-|TRBJ2-4|-
TGTGCCAGCAGCACCCGACGGACCATAGCCAAAAACATTCAGTACTTC
CASSTRRTIAKNIQYF
>TRBV5-8|-|TRBJ2-1|-
TGTGCCAGCAGCTTGGCCACAACAGGGATCCGGTATGAGCAGTTCTTC
CASSLATTGIRYEQFF
>TRBV3-1/TRBV3-2|once|TRBJ2-7|-
TGTGCCAGCAGCCAAGATTGGAACTCCTACGAGCAGTACTTC
CASSQDWNSYEQYF
>TRBV28|-|TRBJ2-7|-
TGTGCCAGCAGCCGATCGACAGGCCCCTACGAGCAGTACTTC
CASSRSTGPYEQYF
>TRBV25-1|-|TRBJ2-5|-
TGTGCCTCCCACAACTCGGGGGCTGCCCGAGAGACCCAGTACTTC
CASHNSGAARETQYF
>TRBV2|-|TRBJ2-2|-
TGTGCCAGCACTACCCGGAGTCGCACCGGGGAGCTGTTTTTT
CASTTRSRTGELFF
>TRBV9|-|TRBJ1-3|TRBD1
TGTGCCAGCAGCCCCGGGACAGGGAGCGGAAACACCATATATTTT
CASSPGTGSGNTIYF
>TRBV5-1|few|TRBJ2-3|-
TGCGCCAGCAGCTTGGCCGGGGATACGCAGTATTTT
CASSLAGDTQYF
>TRBV3-1/TRBV3-2|-|TRBJ2-6|-
TGTGCCAGCAGCCAAGGTCTGTGGGGGACTGGGGCCAACGTCCTGACTTTC
CASSQGLWGTGANVLTF
>TRBV9|-|TRBJ2-2|TRBD2
TGTGCCAGCAGCGTGGGAGGGGCCGGGGAGCTGTTTTTT
CASSVGGAGELFF
>TRBV12-3/TRBV12-4|once|TRBJ1-1|-
TGTGCCAGCAGTTTAACCCAGGGTGAAGCTTTCTTT
CASSLTQGEAFF
>TRBV7-8|-|TRBJ2-1|TRBD2
TGTGCCAGCAGCTCCTTTATCTCCCTAGCGGACGTCGGTGAGCAGTTCTTC
CASSSFISLADVGEQFF
>TRBV30|-|TRBJ1-4|TRBD1
TGTGCTTGGACAGGGGGCGAAAAACTGTTTTTT
CAWTGGEKLFF
>TRBV11-2|-|TRBJ2-3|TRBD2
TGTGCCAGCAGAAGCCTAGCGGGAGGGCCGGGAGATACGCAGTATTTT
CASRSLAGGPGDTQYF
>TRBV5-4|-|TRBJ1-4|-
TGTGCCAGCAGCTTGAGGGGGACTAATGAAAAACTGTTTTTT
CASSLRGTNEKLFF
>TRBV7-8|-|TRBJ2-3|-
TGTGCCAGCAGCTTTCTTTCCACAGATACGCAGTATTTT
CASSFLSTDTQYF
>TRBV7-9|-|TRBJ1-4|TRBD1
TGTGCCAGCAAAGACGGGACAGGGAAGGAAAAACTGTTTTTT
CASKDGTGKEKLFF